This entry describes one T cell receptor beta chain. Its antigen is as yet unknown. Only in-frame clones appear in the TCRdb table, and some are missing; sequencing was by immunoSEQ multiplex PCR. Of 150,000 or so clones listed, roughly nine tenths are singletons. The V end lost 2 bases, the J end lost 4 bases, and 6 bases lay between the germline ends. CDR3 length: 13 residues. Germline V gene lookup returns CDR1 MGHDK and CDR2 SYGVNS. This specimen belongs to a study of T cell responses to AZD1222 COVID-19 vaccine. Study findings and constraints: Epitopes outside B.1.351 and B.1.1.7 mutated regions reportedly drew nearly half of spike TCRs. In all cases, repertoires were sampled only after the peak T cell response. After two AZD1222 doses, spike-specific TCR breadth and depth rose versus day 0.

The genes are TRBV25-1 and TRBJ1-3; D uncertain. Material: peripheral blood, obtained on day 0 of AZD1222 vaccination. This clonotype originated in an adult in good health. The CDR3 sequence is CASSETRGNTIYF. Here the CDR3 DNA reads TGTGCCAGCAGTGAAACGAGGGGAAACACCATATATTTT.